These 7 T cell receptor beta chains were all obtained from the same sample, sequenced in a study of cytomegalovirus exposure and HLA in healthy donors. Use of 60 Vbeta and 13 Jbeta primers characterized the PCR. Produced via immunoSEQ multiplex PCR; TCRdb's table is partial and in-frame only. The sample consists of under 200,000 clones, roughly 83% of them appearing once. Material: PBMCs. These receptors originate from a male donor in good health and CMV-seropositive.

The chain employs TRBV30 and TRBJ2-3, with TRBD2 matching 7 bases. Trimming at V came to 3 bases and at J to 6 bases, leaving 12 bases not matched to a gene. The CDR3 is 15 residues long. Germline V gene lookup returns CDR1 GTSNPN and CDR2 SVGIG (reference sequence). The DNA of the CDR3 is TGTGCCTGGAGCGAAACGCGGGGGTTCAGGGATACGCAGTATTTT. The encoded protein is CAWSETRGFRDTQYF.

CDR3 amino acids: CASRSARGDSYEQYF. The CDR3 DNA follows: TGTGCCAGCAGGAGCGCCAGGGGCGACTCCTACGAGCAGTACTTC. The chain combines TRBV6-5 with TRBJ2-7, with D possibly being TRBD1 (6 bases). Germline V gene sequence: CDR1 MNHEY, CDR2 SVGAGI. This CDR3 is 15 amino acids long. V dropped 6 bases and J dropped 0 bases, with 15 bases sitting between them.

Here the CDR3 reads CASSTGTGGRSNEKLFF. The CDR3 DNA is TGTGCCAGCAGCACCGGGACAGGGGGCAGGTCTAATGAAAAACTGTTTTTT. V gene TRBV5-4 combines with J gene TRBJ1-4; 12 bases are shared with TRBD1. The germline V gene has CDR1 SGHNT and CDR2 YYREEE (reference sequence). Unmatched junction bases numbered 7, after V lost 4 bases and J lost 3 bases. CDR3 length: 17 residues.

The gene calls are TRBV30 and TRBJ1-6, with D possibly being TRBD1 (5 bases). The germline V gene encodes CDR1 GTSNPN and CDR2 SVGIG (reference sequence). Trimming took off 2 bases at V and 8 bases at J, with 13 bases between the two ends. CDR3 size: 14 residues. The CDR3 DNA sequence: TGTGCCTGGAGTATTCAGGGTTCCTATTCACCCCTCCACTTT. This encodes CAWSIQGSYSPLHF.

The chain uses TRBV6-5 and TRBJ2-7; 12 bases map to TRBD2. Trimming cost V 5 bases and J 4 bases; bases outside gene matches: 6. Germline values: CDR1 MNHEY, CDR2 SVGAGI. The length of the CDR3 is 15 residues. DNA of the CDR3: TGTGCCAGCAGTCGATGGACTAGCGGGAATTACGAGCAGTACTTC. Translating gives CASSRWTSGNYEQYF.

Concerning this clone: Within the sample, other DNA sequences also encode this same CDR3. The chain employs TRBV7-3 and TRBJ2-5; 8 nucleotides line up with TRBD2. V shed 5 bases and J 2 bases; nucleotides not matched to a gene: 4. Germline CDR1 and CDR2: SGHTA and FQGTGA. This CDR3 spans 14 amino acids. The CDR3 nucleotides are TGTGCCAGCAGCCTCAGCGGGGGTCAAGAGACCCAGTACTTC. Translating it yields CASSLSGGQETQYF.

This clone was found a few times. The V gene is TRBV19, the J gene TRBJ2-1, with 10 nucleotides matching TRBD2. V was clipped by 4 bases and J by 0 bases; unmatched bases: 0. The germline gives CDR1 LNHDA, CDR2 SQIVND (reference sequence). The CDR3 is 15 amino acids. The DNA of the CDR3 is TGTGCCAGTAGTACTAGCGGGAGCTCCTACAATGAGCAGTTCTTC. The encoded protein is CASSTSGSSYNEQFF.